This T cell receptor beta chain was identified in a study of blood T cells in healthy people across ages. The second PCR ran roughly 6 to 11 cycles with a sample-barcoded 5' primer and J-beta primers. Via MiXCR, TCRdb re-called the 5' RACE reads, giving one row per CDR3 protein. Of some 1.6 million distinct CDR3 sequences listed, about 35% are singletons. Looked up from germline, CDR1 is SGDLS and CDR2 is YYNGEE. The CDR3 spans 13 residues. Trimming pared 3 bases from V and 10 bases from J, leaving 14 bases between. Only a few counts were recorded for this clonotype. Sample: blood. This chain links TRBV9 with TRBJ2-1; maybe TRBD2 (5 bases). This receptor was identified in a woman in her 30s in good health. Here the CDR3 DNA reads TGTGCCAGCAGCGCAGAAAAAGAGCGGGAGCAGTTCTTC. Amino acid sequence: CASSAEKEREQFF.